The 21 T cell receptor beta chains below come from one sample, sequenced in a study of Graves' ophthalmopathy and Graves' hyperthyroidism. Transcripts of RNA were the source for amplifying TCR beta CDR3 regions. The first-round RT-PCR employed HTBI primers together with the Qiagen OneStep RT-PCR kit. A multiplex PCR was then performed as the second round. TCRdb ran MiXCR on the multiplex PCR reads and lists one entry per CDR3 protein. The sample yields 500,000 to 700,000 distinct CDR3 sequences, less than 45% seen once. What was sequenced was peripheral blood or thyroid tissue (not recorded which). The receptors derive from an adult man with Graves' hyperthyroidism.

This clonotype has just a few counts. The rearrangement links TRBV19 to TRBJ1-2, with 9 nucleotides matching TRBD1. Germline lookup yields CDR1 LNHDA and CDR2 SQIVND (reference sequence). The CDR3 length is 13 residues. With V trimmed by 7 bases and J by 5 bases, 5 bases remained unmatched. The CDR3, as DNA: TGTGCCAGTACCGGGACAGGGTCTTATGGCTACACCTTC. It yields the protein CASTGTGSYGYTF.

This chain joins TRBV12-3 or TRBV12-4 and TRBJ2-7, with no clear D. Judging by the DNA end, TRBJ2-1 fits better; the J call may be wrong. This CDR3 is built from 15 residues. The CDR3 DNA is TGTGCCAGCAGTTTAGGGCCCTCTCTCTACAATGAGCAGTTCTTC. This sequence encodes CASSLGPSLYNEQFF.

This chain joins TRBV28 and TRBJ2-5; TRBD2 is a possible D gene (7 bases). V lost 2 bases to trimming and J lost 4 bases, with 17 bases between them. This CDR3 comprises 16 residues. CDR1 is MDHEN and CDR2 is SYDVKM in the germline V gene. CDR3 protein: CASSLIGGGPRETQYF. DNA for the CDR3: TGTGCCAGCAGTTTAATTGGGGGGGGGCCGAGAGAGACCCAGTACTTC.

The gene calls are TRBV29-1 and TRBJ1-1, with D maybe TRBD1 (6 bases). CDR1 is SQVTM, CDR2 ANQGSEA, per germline. V was trimmed by 7 bases and J by 7 bases, leaving 13 bases between them. CDR3 length: 11 residues. In DNA, the CDR3 is TGCAGCGGAGCCACAGGGATTGAAGCTTTCTTT. Protein: CSGATGIEAFF.

The chain joins TRBV7-2 to TRBJ1-1; D is unclear. Germline V CDR1 and CDR2: SGHTA, FQGNSA. This CDR3 comprises 16 residues. The V and J ends lost 10 bases and 0 bases respectively, with 21 bases between them. The CDR3 DNA sequence: TGTGCCAACCCCCCCAGTTCCCCCTCCATGAACACTGAAGCTTTCTTT. The encoded protein is CANPPSSPSMNTEAFF.

This clonotype has a count of ten or more. The rearrangement links TRBV12-3 or TRBV12-4 to TRBJ1-6; no reliable D call. This CDR3 is built from 14 residues. Trimming took off 6 bases at V and 7 bases at J, with 13 bases between the two ends. CDR3 amino acids: CASSRAGLNSPLHF. The CDR3 DNA sequence: TGTGCCAGCAGCCGGGCAGGCTTAAATTCACCCCTCCACTTT.

Details on this clonotype: A much bigger clone sits one base away, suggesting this may be a read error. The chain employs TRBV4-2 and TRBJ2-7; 8 bases map to TRBD2. The ends lost 4 bases at V and 3 bases at J; junction bases unmatched: 11. Germline V gene lookup returns CDR1 LGHNA and CDR2 YNFKEQ. The CDR3 runs 16 residues. DNA of the CDR3: TGTGCCAGCAGCCGAGCCAGCGGGGGATCGGTCTACGAGCAGTACTTC. This codes for CASSRASGGSVYEQYF.

The V gene is TRBV29-1, the J gene TRBJ1-1; D not resolved. Looked up from germline, CDR1 is SQVTM and CDR2 is ANQGSEA. This CDR3 is built from 10 residues. Trimming left V 8 bases short and J 8 bases short, with 12 bases between. The CDR3 protein is CSLEGPEAFF. CDR3 bases: TGCAGCTTGGAGGGCCCCGAAGCTTTCTTT.

This clonotype has ten or more counts. The genes are TRBV24-1 and TRBJ2-5; 12 nucleotides line up with TRBD2. Trimming at V came to 4 bases and at J to 5 bases, leaving 13 bases not matched to a gene. The CDR3 is made up of 18 amino acids. Germline V gives CDR1 KGHDR, CDR2 SFDVKD. CDR3 nucleotides: TGTGCCACCAGTGACCCAAGCCCTAGCGGGAGGGTGGGTGAGACCCAGTACTTC. Protein: CATSDPSPSGRVGETQYF.

V usage is TRBV7-2 and J usage is TRBJ1-1; 9 nucleotides align to TRBD1. With V trimmed by 6 bases and J by 0 bases, 5 bases remained unmatched. This CDR3 region has 15 residues. Germline V gene data show CDR1 as SGHTA and CDR2 as FQGNSA. CDR3 amino acids: CASRSGTGMNTEAFF. Here the CDR3 DNA reads TGTGCCAGCAGGTCCGGGACAGGGATGAACACTGAAGCTTTCTTT.

In the case of this clonotype: The junction and the germline gene differ at one end; a read error may be behind it. V and J are TRBV20-1 and TRBJ1-4; D is possibly TRBD1 (6 bases). This CDR3 spans 15 amino acids. CDR1 and CDR2 from the germline V gene are DFQATT and SNEGSKA (reference sequence). CDR3 loop: CSVRDWGGPDEKLFF. CDR3 coding DNA: TGCAGTGTTAGAGATTGGGGGGGCCCGGATGAAAAACTGTTTTTT.

The genes are TRBV12-3 or TRBV12-4 and TRBJ2-3; D not resolved. Trimming shortened V by 10 bases and J by 2 bases, and 16 bases separated the two germline ends. The CDR3 has 14 amino acids. As DNA, the CDR3 is TGTGCCACCAAACGCGGCAGGTCCACAGATACGCAGTATTTT. It specifies CATKRGRSTDTQYF.

This clonotype has a count of ten or more. V and J are TRBV6-6 and TRBJ2-5; 8 bases are a match to TRBD1. CDR3 length: 15 amino acids. Germline lookup yields CDR1 MNHNY and CDR2 SVGAGI (reference sequence). J was trimmed by 2 bases and V by 7 bases; bases with no gene match: 9. CDR3 in amino acids: CASMGLGTGQETQYF. Written as DNA, the CDR3 is TGTGCCAGCATGGGGTTAGGGACAGGTCAAGAGACCCAGTACTTC.

The sample holds many counts of this clonotype. This chain joins TRBV29-1 and TRBJ2-7; 9 bases match TRBD2. This CDR3 has 12 residues. Germline V gene lookup returns CDR1 SQVTM and CDR2 ANQGSEA. V lost 2 bases and J lost 7; bases outside the gene matches: 3. The CDR3 loop reads CSVEIAGVEQYF. The CDR3 nucleotides are TGCAGCGTTGAAATAGCGGGGGTTGAGCAGTACTTC.

The chain combines TRBV2 with TRBJ2-7; either TRBD1 or TRBD2 may supply D (5 bases each). CDR1 SNHLY and CDR2 FYNNEI come from the germline V gene. Between the trimmed V and J ends, which lost 8 bases and 2 bases, there was a span of 13 bases. This CDR3 has 13 residues. CDR3 amino acids: CASLGPKTYEQYF. The CDR3 DNA follows: TGTGCCAGCTTGGGACCCAAGACCTACGAGCAGTACTTC. Supplemented by reference TRBV2 and TRBJ2-7, the full variable domain reads EPEVTQTPSHQVTQMGQEVILRCVPISNHLYFYWYRQILGQKVEFLVSFYNNEISEKSEIFDDQFSVERPDGSNFTLKIRSTKLEDSAMYFCASLGPKTYEQYFGPGTRLTVT.

The rearrangement uses TRBV5-4 and TRBJ1-2; 11 positions match TRBD1. CDR1 and CDR2 (germline): SGHNT, YYREEE (reference sequence). Unmatched junction bases numbered 6, after V lost 7 bases and J lost 4 bases. CDR3 size: 14 residues. DNA of the CDR3: TGTGCCAGCCGTCGGGACAGGGGGACCTATGGCTACACCTTC. Protein sequence: CASRRDRGTYGYTF.

The J gene is TRBJ1-1, the V gene TRBV28, with D unresolved. V lost 5 bases and J 5 bases, leaving 12 bases between the germline ends. The CDR3 is 13 residues long. Germline-derived CDR1 and CDR2 are MDHEN and SYDVKM. The CDR3 protein is CASSNEGWTEAFF. The CDR3 bases are TGTGCCAGCAGTAATGAGGGCTGGACTGAAGCTTTCTTT.

At least ten counts were recorded for this clonotype. This chain joins TRBV20-1 and TRBJ2-7; 10 bases are shared with TRBD1. Germline V lookup: CDR1 DFQATT, CDR2 SNEGSKA (reference sequence). Trimming cost V 5 bases and J 7 bases; bases outside gene matches: 8. The CDR3 spans 13 residues. CDR3 loop: CSARIGTGEEQYF. CDR3 nucleotide sequence: TGCAGTGCTCGGATCGGGACAGGGGAAGAGCAGTACTTC.

This clonotype was observed many times. The chain has TRBV29-1 and TRBJ2-7; D ambiguous. The germline V gene encodes CDR1 SQVTM and CDR2 ANQGSEA. The V and J ends lost 4 bases and 6 bases respectively, with 7 bases between them. The CDR3 is 10 residues long. The CDR3 coding sequence is TGCAGCGTTGTTAAGGGCGAGCAGTACTTC. As protein: CSVVKGEQYF.

This clonotype was seen once. This rearrangement joins TRBV7-2 to TRBJ2-2; 14 nucleotides align to TRBD2. Germline CDR1 SGHTA, CDR2 FQGNSA. This CDR3 has 18 amino acids. The V and J ends lost 5 bases and 6 bases, in that order; junction bases with no gene match: 11. The CDR3 reads CASSIGGTSGRTSGELFF. The DNA for the CDR3 is TGTGCCAGCAGCATAGGGGGGACTAGCGGGAGAACTTCCGGGGAGCTGTTTTTT.

This sequence joins TRBV5-1 and TRBJ2-7; D not certain. The J call may not be correct, given that the DNA end is closer to TRBJ2-1. Germline V gene sequence: CDR1 SGHRS, CDR2 YFSETQ. The CDR3 runs 12 residues. The CDR3 reads CASSLAISEQFF. The CDR3 nucleotides are TGCGCCAGCAGCTTGGCTATCTCTGAGCAGTTCTTC.